This entry concerns a single T cell receptor (beta chain). Antigen: not known. Germline CDR1 and CDR2: DFQATT and SNEGSKA (reference sequence). Losses at the gene ends were 0 bases for V and 5 bases for J; bases not matched to a gene: 6. The CDR3 is made up of 16 amino acids. The sample originates from a study of blood T cells in healthy people across ages. PCR was performed a second time for about 6 to 12 cycles using a sample-barcoded 5' primer and a J-beta primer mix. TCRdb analysed the 5' RACE reads with MiXCR anew, one entry per CDR3 protein. This table holds approximately 730,000 distinct CDR3 sequences, around half found once. Points from the study as a whole: Across samples, TCR beta diversity tracked strongly with naive T cell percentage. Changes in expanded clonotypes were possibly confounded, as the CMV status of donors was unknown.

The specimen was blood. The J gene is TRBJ2-1, the V gene TRBV20-1; 11 bases fit TRBD2. This clonotype was sampled from a man older than 75 in good health. The CDR3 DNA reads as TGCAGTGCTAGAGATACTAGCGGGAGCGGAAACAATGAGCAGTTCTTC. Translation gives CSARDTSGSGNNEQFF.